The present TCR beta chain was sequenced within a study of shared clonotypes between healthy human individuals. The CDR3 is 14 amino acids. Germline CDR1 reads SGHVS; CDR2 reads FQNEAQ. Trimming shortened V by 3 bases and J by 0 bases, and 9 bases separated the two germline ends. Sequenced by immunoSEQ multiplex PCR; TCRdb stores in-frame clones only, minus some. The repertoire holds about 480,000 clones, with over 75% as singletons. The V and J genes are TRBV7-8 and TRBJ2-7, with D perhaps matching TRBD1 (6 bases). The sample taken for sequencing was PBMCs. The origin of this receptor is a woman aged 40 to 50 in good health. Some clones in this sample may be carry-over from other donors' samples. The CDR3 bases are TGTGCCAGCAGCTTTTCAGGGGCCTCCTACGAGCAGTACTTC. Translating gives CASSFSGASYEQYF. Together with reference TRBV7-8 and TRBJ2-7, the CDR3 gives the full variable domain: GAGVSQSPRYKVAKRGQDVALRCDPISGHVSLFWYQQALGQGPEFLTYFQNEAQLDKSGLPSDRFFAERPEGSVSTLKIQRTQQEDSAVYLCASSFSGASYEQYFGPGTRLTVT.